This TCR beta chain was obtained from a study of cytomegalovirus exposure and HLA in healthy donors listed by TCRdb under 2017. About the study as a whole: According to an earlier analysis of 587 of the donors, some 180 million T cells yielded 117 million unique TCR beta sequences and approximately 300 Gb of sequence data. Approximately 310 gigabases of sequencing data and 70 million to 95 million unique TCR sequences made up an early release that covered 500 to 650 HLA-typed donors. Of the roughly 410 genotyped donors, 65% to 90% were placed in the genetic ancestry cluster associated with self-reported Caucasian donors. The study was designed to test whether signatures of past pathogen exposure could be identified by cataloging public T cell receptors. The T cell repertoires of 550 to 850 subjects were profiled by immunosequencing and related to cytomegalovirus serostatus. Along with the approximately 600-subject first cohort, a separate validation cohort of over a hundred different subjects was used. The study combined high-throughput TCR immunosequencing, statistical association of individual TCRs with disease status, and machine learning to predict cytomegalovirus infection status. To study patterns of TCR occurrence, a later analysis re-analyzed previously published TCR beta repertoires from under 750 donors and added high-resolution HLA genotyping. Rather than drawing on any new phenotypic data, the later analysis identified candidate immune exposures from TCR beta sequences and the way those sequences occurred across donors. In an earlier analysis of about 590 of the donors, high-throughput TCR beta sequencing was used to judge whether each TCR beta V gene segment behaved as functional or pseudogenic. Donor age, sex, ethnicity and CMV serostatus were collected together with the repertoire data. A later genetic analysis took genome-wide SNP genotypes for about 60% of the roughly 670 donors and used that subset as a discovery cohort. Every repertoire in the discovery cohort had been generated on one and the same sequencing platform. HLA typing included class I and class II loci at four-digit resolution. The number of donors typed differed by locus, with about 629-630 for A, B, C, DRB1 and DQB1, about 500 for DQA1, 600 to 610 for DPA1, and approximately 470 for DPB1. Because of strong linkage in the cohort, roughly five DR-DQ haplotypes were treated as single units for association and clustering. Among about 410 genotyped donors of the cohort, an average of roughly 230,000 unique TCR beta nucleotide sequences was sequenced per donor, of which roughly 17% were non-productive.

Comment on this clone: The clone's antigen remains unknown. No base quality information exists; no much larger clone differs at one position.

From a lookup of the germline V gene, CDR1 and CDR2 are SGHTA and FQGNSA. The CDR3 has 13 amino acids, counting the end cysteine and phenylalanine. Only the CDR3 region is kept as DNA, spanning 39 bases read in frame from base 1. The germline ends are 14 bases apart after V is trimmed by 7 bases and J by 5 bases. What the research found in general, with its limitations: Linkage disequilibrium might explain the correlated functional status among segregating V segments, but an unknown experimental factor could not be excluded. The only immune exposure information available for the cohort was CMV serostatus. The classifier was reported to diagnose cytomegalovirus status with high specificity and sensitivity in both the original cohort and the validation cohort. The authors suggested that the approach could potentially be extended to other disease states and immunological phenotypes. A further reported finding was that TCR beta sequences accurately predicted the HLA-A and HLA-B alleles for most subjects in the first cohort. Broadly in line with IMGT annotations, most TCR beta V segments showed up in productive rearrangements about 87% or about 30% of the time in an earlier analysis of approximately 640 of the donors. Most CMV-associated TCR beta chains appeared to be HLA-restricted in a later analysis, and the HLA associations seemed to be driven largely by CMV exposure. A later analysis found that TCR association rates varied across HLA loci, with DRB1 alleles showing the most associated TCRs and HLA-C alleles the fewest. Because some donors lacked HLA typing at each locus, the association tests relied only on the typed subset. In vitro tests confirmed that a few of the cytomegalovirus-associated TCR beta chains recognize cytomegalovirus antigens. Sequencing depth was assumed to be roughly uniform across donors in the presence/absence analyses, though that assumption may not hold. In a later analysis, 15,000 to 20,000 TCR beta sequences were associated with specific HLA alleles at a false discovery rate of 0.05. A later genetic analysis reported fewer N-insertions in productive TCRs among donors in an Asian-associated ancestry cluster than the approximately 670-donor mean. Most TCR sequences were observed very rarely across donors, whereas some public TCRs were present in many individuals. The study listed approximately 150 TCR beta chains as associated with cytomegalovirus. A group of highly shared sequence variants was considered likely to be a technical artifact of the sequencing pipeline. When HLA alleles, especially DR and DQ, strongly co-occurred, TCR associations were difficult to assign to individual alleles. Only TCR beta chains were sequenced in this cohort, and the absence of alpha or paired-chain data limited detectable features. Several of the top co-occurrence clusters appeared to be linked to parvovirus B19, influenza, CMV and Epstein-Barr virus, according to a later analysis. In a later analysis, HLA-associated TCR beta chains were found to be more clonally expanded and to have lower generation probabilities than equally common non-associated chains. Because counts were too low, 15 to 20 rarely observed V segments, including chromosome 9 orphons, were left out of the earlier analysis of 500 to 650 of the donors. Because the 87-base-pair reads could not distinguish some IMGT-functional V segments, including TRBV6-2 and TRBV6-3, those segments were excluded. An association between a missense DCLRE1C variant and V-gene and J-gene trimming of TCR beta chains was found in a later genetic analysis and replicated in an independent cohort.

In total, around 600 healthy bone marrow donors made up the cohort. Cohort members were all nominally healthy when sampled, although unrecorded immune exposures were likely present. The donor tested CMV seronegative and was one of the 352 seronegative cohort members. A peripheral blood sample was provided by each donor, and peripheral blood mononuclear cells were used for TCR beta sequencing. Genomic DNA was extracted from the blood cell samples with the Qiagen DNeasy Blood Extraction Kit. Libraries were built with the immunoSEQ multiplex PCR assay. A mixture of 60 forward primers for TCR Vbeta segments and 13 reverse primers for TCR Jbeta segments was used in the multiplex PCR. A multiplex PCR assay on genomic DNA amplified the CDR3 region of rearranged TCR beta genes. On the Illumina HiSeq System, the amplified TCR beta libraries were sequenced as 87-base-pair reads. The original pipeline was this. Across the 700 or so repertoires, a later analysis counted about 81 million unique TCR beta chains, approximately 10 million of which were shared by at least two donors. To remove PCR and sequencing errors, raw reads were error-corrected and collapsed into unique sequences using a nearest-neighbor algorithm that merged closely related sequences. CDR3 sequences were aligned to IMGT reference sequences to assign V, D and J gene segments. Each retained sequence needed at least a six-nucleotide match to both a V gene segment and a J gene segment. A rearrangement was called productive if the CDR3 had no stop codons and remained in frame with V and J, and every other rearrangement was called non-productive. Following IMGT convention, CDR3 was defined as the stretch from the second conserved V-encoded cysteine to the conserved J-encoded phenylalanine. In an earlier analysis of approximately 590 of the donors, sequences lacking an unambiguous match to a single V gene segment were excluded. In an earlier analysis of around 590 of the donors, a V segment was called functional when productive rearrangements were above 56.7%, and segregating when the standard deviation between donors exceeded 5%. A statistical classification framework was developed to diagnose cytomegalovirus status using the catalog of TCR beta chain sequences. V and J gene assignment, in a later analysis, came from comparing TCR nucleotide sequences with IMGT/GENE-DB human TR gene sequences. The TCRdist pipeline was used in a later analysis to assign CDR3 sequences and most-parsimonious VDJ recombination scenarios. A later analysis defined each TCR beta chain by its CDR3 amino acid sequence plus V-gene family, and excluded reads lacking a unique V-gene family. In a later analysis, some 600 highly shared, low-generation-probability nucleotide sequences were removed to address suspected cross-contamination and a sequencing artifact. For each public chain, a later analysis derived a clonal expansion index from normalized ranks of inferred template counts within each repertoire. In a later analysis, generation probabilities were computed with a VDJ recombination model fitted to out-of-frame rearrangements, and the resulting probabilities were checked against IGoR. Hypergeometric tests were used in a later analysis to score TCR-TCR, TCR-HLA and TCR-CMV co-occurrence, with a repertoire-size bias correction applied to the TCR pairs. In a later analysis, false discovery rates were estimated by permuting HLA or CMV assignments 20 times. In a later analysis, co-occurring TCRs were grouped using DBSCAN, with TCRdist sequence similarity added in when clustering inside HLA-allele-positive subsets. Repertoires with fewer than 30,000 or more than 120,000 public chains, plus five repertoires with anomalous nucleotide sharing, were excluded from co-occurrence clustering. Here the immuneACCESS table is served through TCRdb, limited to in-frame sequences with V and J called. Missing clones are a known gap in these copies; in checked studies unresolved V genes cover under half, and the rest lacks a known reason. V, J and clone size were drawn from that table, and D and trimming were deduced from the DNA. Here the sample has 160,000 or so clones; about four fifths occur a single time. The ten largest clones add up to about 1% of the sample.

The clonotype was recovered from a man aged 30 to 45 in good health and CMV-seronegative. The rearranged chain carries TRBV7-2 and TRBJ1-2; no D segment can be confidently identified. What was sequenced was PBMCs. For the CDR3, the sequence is CASTRRREYGYTF. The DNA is TGTGCCAGCACCAGAAGGAGGGAGTATGGCTACACCTTC. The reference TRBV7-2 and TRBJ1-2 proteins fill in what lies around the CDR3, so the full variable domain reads GAGVSQSPSNKVTEKGKDVELRCDPISGHTALYWYRQSLGQGLEFLIYFQGNSAPDKSGLPSDRFSAERTGGSVSTLTIQRTQQEDSAVYLCASTRRREYGYTFGSGTRLTVV.